A selection of T cell receptor beta chains follows, all from one sample in a study of blood T cell repertoires in COVID-19. Using immunoSEQ multiplex PCR, the repertoire was profiled, and TCRdb retains in-frame clones only, with some absent. The sample records roughly 220,000 clones, more than 75% being singletons. Material: peripheral blood. These receptors all come from a man between 45 and 60 years old who had recovered from COVID-19. Each CDR3 is given with its conserved first and last residue. D genes are given only for firm matches. Size is omitted from some rows. Given values are once, few, many or a class for expanded clones.

>12|TRBV5-5|TRBJ1-2|-|-
CASSGRNYGYTF
TGTGCCAGCAGCGGCAGGAACTATGGCTACACCTTC
>13|TRBV14|TRBJ1-6|-|-
CASSRTANSPLHF
TGTGCCAGCAGTAGGACAGCAAATTCACCCCTCCACTTT
>16|TRBV15|TRBJ1-3|-|-
CATSRVRQRSGSTIYF
TGTGCCACCAGCAGAGTTAGACAGAGATCTGGAAGCACCATATATTTT
>12|TRBV2|TRBJ1-5|-|-
CASSRANQPQHF
TGTGCCAGCAGCCGCGCCAATCAGCCCCAGCATTTT
>16|TRBV30|TRBJ2-1|-|once
CAWSAIGGRHYNEQFF
TGTGCCTGGAGTGCCATTGGAGGGAGGCATTACAATGAGCAGTTCTTC
>13|TRBV6-5|TRBJ2-3|TRBD1|-
CATLGQNTDTQYF
TGTGCCACCTTGGGACAGAACACAGATACGCAGTATTTT
>13|TRBV12-3/TRBV12-4|TRBJ1-2|TRBD1|-
CASSYQDRSGYTF
TGTGCCAGCAGTTATCAGGACAGGAGTGGCTACACCTTC
>13|TRBV30|TRBJ2-1|-|-
CASRGGSYNEQFF
TGTGCCTCCCGGGGAGGCTCCTACAATGAGCAGTTCTTC
>12|TRBV18|TRBJ1-1|TRBD1|-
CASSPQQGKAFF
TGTGCCAGCTCACCCCAACAGGGGAAAGCTTTCTTT
>13|TRBV24-1|TRBJ2-1|-|-
CATSDYVADEQFF
TGTGCCACCAGTGACTACGTAGCGGATGAGCAGTTCTTC
>15|TRBV5-7|TRBJ2-7|-|once
CASSLDRDRSYEQYF
TGTGCCAGCAGCTTGGACAGGGATCGATCCTACGAGCAGTACTTC
>15|TRBV18|TRBJ2-1|TRBD1|-
CASSPRQGNSNEQFF
TGTGCCAGCTCACCACGACAGGGAAACTCGAATGAGCAGTTCTTC
>13|TRBV10-1|TRBJ2-7|-|-
CASSRDSAGEQYF
TGCGCCAGCAGTCGGGACTCCGCTGGGGAGCAGTACTTC
>19|TRBV14|TRBJ1-1|TRBD1|-
CASSQGRVQGGRLNTEAFF
TGTGCCAGCAGCCAAGGAAGGGTACAGGGGGGGCGCTTGAACACTGAAGCTTTCTTT
>16|TRBV12-1|TRBJ2-3|-|once
CASSPILAGRTDTQYF
TGTGCCAGCAGCCCTATTTTAGCAGGGAGGACAGATACGCAGTATTTT
>16|TRBV19|TRBJ2-6|TRBD1|-
CASHRGRNSGANVLTF
TGTGCCAGCCACAGGGGGCGAAACTCTGGGGCCAACGTCCTGACTTTC
>17|TRBV7-9|TRBJ1-4|-|few
CASSLAGAVPVSEKLFF
TGTGCCAGCAGCTTAGCGGGGGCAGTCCCCGTAAGTGAAAAACTGTTTTTT
>16|TRBV18|TRBJ2-2|-|-
CASSPGGGAVTGELFF
TGTGCCAGCTCACCAGGAGGGGGCGCAGTCACCGGGGAGCTGTTTTTT
>14|TRBV20-1|TRBJ2-3|TRBD2|-
CSASTGAGEDTQYF
TGCAGTGCTAGTACAGGAGCGGGAGAAGATACGCAGTATTTT
>13|TRBV6-5|TRBJ1-2|TRBD1|-
CASRPYRGDGYTF
TGTGCCAGCAGACCCTACAGGGGGGATGGCTACACCTTC
>13|TRBV30|TRBJ2-7|-|once
CAWGVVRANEQYF
TGTGCCTGGGGGGTCGTCAGGGCCAACGAGCAGTACTTC
>16|TRBV19|TRBJ1-2|TRBD1|-
CASSIEWGQGLFGYTF
TGTGCCAGTAGTATAGAATGGGGACAGGGACTTTTCGGCTACACCTTC
>16|TRBV7-9|TRBJ1-6|-|-
CASTPPGPGANSPLHF
TGTGCCAGCACCCCCCCGGGGCCAGGGGCGAATTCACCCCTCCACTTT
>17|TRBV28|TRBJ1-5|TRBD1|once
CASSFPGQGASNQPQHF
TGTGCCAGCAGTTTCCCCGGACAGGGGGCGAGCAATCAGCCCCAGCATTTT
>14|TRBV28|TRBJ1-2|TRBD1|-
CASSPGTGGRGYTF
TGTGCCAGCAGCCCCGGGACAGGGGGCCGCGGCTACACCTTC
>12|TRBV6-5|TRBJ2-2|-|-
CASRPASGELFF
TGTGCCAGCAGGCCAGCGTCCGGGGAGCTGTTTTTT
>16|TRBV25-1|TRBJ2-5|TRBD2|-
CASSEYWLAGEETQYF
TGTGCCAGCAGTGAATATTGGCTAGCGGGAGAAGAGACCCAGTACTTC
>13|TRBV11-2|TRBJ2-1|-|-
CASSLLVKNEQFF
TGTGCCAGCAGCCTGCTAGTGAAAAATGAGCAGTTCTTC
>16|TRBV28|TRBJ1-3|-|-
CASSERPGASGNTIYF
TGTGCCAGCAGTGAGCGTCCAGGGGCCTCTGGAAACACCATATATTTT
>13|TRBV5-1|TRBJ2-5|-|-
CASSLQREETQYF
TGCGCCAGCAGCCTGCAGCGGGAAGAGACCCAGTACTTC
>16|TRBV5-4|TRBJ1-5|TRBD1|-
CASSLSRGRPIQPQHF
TGTGCCAGCAGCCTATCCAGGGGGCGCCCAATTCAGCCCCAGCATTTT
>15|TRBV28|TRBJ1-2|-|-
CASSLSPQGRYGYTF
TGTGCCAGCAGTTTATCCCCACAGGGAAGGTATGGCTACACCTTC
>14|TRBV6-6|TRBJ2-3|-|-
CASSPSWRGSGQYF
TGTGCCAGCAGCCCTTCCTGGCGAGGCTCTGGGCAGTATTTT
>15|TRBV5-1|TRBJ2-3|TRBD2|-
CASSWAGGATDTQYF
TGCGCCAGCAGCTGGGCGGGAGGGGCGACAGATACGCAGTATTTT
>14|TRBV28|TRBJ1-4|TRBD1|-
CASSTGGTLEKLFF
TGTGCCAGCAGCACAGGGGGAACTCTAGAAAAACTGTTTTTT
>15|TRBV7-6|TRBJ2-5|TRBD2|once
CASSLILLAAETQYF
TGTGCCAGCAGCTTAATTTTGCTAGCGGCAGAGACCCAGTACTTC
>15|TRBV11-1|TRBJ2-5|TRBD1|-
CASTGRGRHQETQYF
TGTGCCAGCACCGGCAGGGGGCGCCACCAAGAGACCCAGTACTTC
>16|TRBV27|TRBJ1-5|-|-
CASSPRSGMGNQPQHF
TGTGCCAGCAGTCCCCGGTCCGGGATGGGCAATCAGCCCCAGCATTTT
>16|TRBV5-1|TRBJ2-5|TRBD2|-
CASSLGVAGGQETQYF
TGCGCCAGCAGCTTGGGGGTAGCGGGAGGGCAAGAGACCCAGTACTTC